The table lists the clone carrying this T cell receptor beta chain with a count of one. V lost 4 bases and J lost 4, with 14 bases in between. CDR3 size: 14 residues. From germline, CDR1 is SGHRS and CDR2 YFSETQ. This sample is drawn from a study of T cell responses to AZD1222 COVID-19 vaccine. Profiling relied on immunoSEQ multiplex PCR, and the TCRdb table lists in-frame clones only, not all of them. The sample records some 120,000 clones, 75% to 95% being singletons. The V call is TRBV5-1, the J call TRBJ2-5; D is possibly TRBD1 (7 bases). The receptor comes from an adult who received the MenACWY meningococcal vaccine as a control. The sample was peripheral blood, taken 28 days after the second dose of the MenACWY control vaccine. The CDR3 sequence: CASSRGTAGETQYF. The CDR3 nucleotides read TGCGCCAGCAGCCGCGGGACAGCGGGAGAGACCCAGTACTTC. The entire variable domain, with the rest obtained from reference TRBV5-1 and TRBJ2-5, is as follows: KAGVTQTPRYLIKTRGQQVTLSCSPISGHRSVSWYQQTPGQGLQFLFEYFSETQRNKGNFPGRFSGRQFSNSRSEMNVSTLELGDSALYLCASSRGTAGETQYFGPGTRLLVL.